A single sample gave rise to the 12 T cell receptor beta chains below, sequenced in a study of CD8+ T cells in alopecia areata. Following RNA extraction, reverse transcription yielded cDNA that acted as the sequencing template. Produced via immunoSEQ multiplex PCR; TCRdb's table is partial and in-frame only. The sample records some 110,000 clones, 55% to 65% being singletons. The sequencing sample was made of CD4+ T cells sorted from blood. Source of these receptors: a human donor in good health.

This clone occurred a few times. The chain has TRBV29-1 and TRBJ2-2; D unresolved. Between the trimmed V and J ends, which lost 6 bases and 7 bases, there was a span of 6 bases. CDR3 size: 10 residues. Germline V CDR1 and CDR2: SQVTM, ANQGSEA. The CDR3 sequence is CSVRIGELFF. The CDR3 bases are TGCAGCGTGCGGATCGGGGAGCTGTTTTTT.

The rearrangement uses TRBV7-9 and TRBJ2-3; TRBD2 agrees at 8 bases. The germline gives CDR1 SEHNR, CDR2 FQNEAQ (reference sequence). V dropped 5 bases and J dropped 4; count of bases not matched to a gene: 14. The length of the CDR3 is 17 residues. The CDR3 DNA follows: TGTGCCAGCAGCCAAACGGGGCAGCGGGGGAGGCCAGATACGCAGTATTTT. Its translation: CASSQTGQRGRPDTQYF. Together with reference TRBV7-9 and TRBJ2-3, the CDR3 gives the full variable domain: DTGVSQNPRHKITKRGQNVTFRCDPISEHNRLYWYRQTLGQGPEFLTYFQNEAQLEKSRLLSDRFSAERPKGSFSTLEIQRTEQGDSAMYLCASSQTGQRGRPDTQYFGPGTRLTVL.

J is TRBJ2-2 and V is TRBV5-1; perhaps TRBD2 as D (5 bases). V gave up 5 bases and J gave up 8 bases, with 19 bases separating them. The CDR3 covers 15 residues. Looked up from germline, CDR1 is SGHRS and CDR2 is YFSETQ. The CDR3 sequence is CASREGESRSGELFF. The CDR3 nucleotides are TGCGCCAGCAGAGAGGGCGAGTCGAGGTCAGGGGAGCTGTTTTTT.

This clone was seen just once. As DNA, the CDR3 is TGTGCCAGCAGCGCGACTGCGAACACTGAAGCTTTCTTT. Translated, it gives CASSATANTEAFF. The chain is built from TRBV7-2 and TRBJ1-1, with no clear D. Germline V gene sequence: CDR1 SGHTA, CDR2 FQGNSA. The CDR3 totals 13 residues. The V and J ends lost 5 bases and 1 base respectively, with 8 bases between them.

This chain connects TRBV30 to TRBJ1-2, with no clear D. CDR1 is GTSNPN and CDR2 is SVGIG in the germline V gene (reference sequence). CDR3 size: 11 residues. V was pared by 4 bases and J by 8 bases, with 11 bases between. The CDR3 loop is CAWKGVEGYTF. CDR3 sequence (DNA): TGTGCCTGGAAGGGCGTTGAAGGCTACACCTTC. The variable domain in full, completed from reference TRBV30 and TRBJ1-2, reads SQTIHQWPATLVQPVGSPLSLECTVEGTSNPNLYWYRQAAGRGLQLLFYSVGIGQISSEVPQNLSASRPQDRQFILSSKKLLLSDSGFYLCAWKGVEGYTFGSGTRLTVV.

V is TRBV13 and J is TRBJ2-3; D is possibly TRBD2 (5 bases). Trimming took off 6 bases at V and 3 bases at J, with 19 bases between the two ends. CDR3 length equals 16 residues. Germline V gives CDR1 PRHDT, CDR2 FYEKMQ (reference sequence). CDR3 DNA: TGTGCCAGCAGATGGGGAAGAGGGTTTAGGACAGATACGCAGTATTTT. Protein: CASRWGRGFRTDTQYF.

V usage is TRBV30 and J usage is TRBJ2-5; TRBD1 is a possible D gene (5 bases). With 5 bases removed from V and 13 bases from J, the gap between germline ends came to 17 bases. The CDR3 has 11 residues. Germline CDR1 reads GTSNPN; CDR2 reads SVGIG (reference sequence). CDR3 in amino acids: CAWSDQGLPYF. The CDR3 DNA sequence: TGTGCCTGGTCGGACCAGGGCCTCCCGTACTTC.

This CDR3 is CASSHLPRGYGYTF. The CDR3 DNA sequence: TGCGCCAGCAGCCACCTCCCCAGGGGTTATGGCTACACCTTC. This rearrangement joins TRBV4-1 to TRBJ1-2, with TRBD1 as a possible D gene (6 bases). The V end lost 3 bases, the J end lost 5 bases, and 13 bases lay between the germline ends. Germline CDR1 reads MGHRA; CDR2 reads YSYEKL. This CDR3 contains 14 residues.

This chain links TRBV29-1 with TRBJ1-2; 8 nucleotides agree with TRBD1. Germline values: CDR1 SQVTM, CDR2 ANQGSEA. The CDR3 has 13 amino acids. Unmatched junction bases numbered 11, after V lost 7 bases and J lost 7 bases. CDR3 loop: CSAFSDRAGGYTF. In DNA, the CDR3 is TGCAGCGCTTTTTCGGACAGGGCAGGTGGCTACACCTTC.

In the case of this clone: Other DNA sequences in the same sample also yield this CDR3. The chain joins TRBV5-6 to TRBJ2-5, with D perhaps being TRBD1 or TRBD2 (6 bases each). Between the trimmed V and J ends, which lost 4 bases and 2 bases, there was a span of 9 bases. The CDR3 totals 13 residues. CDR1 is SGHDT and CDR2 is YYEEEE in the germline V gene. The CDR3 bases are TGTGCCAGCAGCCCGGGGGCTCAAGAGACCCAGTACTTC. This gives the protein CASSPGAQETQYF.

This sequence joins TRBV15 and TRBJ2-6; unclear D gene. V lost 1 base to trimming and J lost 0 bases, with 19 bases between them. The germline V gene has CDR1 LNHNV and CDR2 YYDKDF (reference sequence). The CDR3 runs 20 residues. CDR3 amino acids: CATSRVNSAPFLSGANVLTF. The CDR3 nucleotides are TGTGCCACCAGCAGAGTTAACAGCGCTCCTTTCCTCTCTGGGGCCAACGTCCTGACTTTC.

The count of this clone is one. This sequence joins TRBV27 and TRBJ1-5; the D is unclear. CDR3 length: 14 amino acids. Trimming left V 6 bases short and J 2 bases short, with 11 bases between. Germline CDR1 MNHEY, CDR2 SMNVEV (reference sequence). CDR3 nucleotides: TGTGCCAGCAGCCCCGTCAGCCGCAATCAGCCCCAGCATTTT. The encoded protein is CASSPVSRNQPQHF.